A selection of T cell receptor beta chains follows, all from one sample in a study of spatial heterogeneity in lung cancer. TCRdb re-derived calls from the 5' RACE reads in MiXCR, one entry per CDR3 protein. The profile shows around 60,000 distinct CDR3 sequences, more than 7% of them singletons. Sequenced here: PBMCs, sampled at surgery. The origin of the receptors is a female donor with early-stage non-small cell lung cancer. Both conserved end residues are part of each CDR3. Fields, in order: D gene, clone size, J gene, V gene, CDR3 DNA, CDR3 protein. The D gene is left open where the match is weak. The size of a clone is reported for some rows only, either as once, few or many, or as a class for expanded clones.

TRBD1 few TRBJ1-2 TRBV4-1 TGCGCCAGCAGCCTGGGACAGGGCCCTCTCAGCGGCTACACCTTC CASSLGQGPLSGYTF
- many TRBJ2-7 TRBV6-1 TGTGCCAGCAGACTACCGGGACAAGAGCAGTACTTC CASRLPGQEQYF
TRBD1 - TRBJ1-2 TRBV6-1 TGTGCCAGCAGCGAGACACGACAGGGCGGTGGCTACACCTTC CASSETRQGGGYTF
TRBD1 few TRBJ2-5 TRBV5-6 TGTGCCAGCAGCTTGAGGGACAGTCAAGAGACCCAGTACTTC CASSLRDSQETQYF
- many TRBJ2-1 TRBV12-3/TRBV12-4 TGTGCCAGCAGTCAGCTAGATGAGCAGTTCTTC CASSQLDEQFF
- many TRBJ2-3 TRBV28 TGTGCCACCCTCCTGGCCATGTCCCCAGATACGCAGTATTTT CATLLAMSPDTQYF
TRBD1 many TRBJ2-1 TRBV7-2 TGTGCCAGCAGCTTAGGCCTTGAGGACAGGGGGTACAATGAGCAGTTCTTC CASSLGLEDRGYNEQFF
- many TRBJ1-5 TRBV7-6 TGTGCCAGCAGCTTAGCTGCAGGGTTCAATCAGCCCCAGCATTTT CASSLAAGFNQPQHF
- many TRBJ2-6 TRBV5-1 TGCGCCAGCAGCGCCGGGGACATGAGCTCTGGGGCCAACGTCCTGACTTTC CASSAGDMSSGANVLTF
- - TRBJ2-3 TRBV9 TGTGCCAGCAGCGTTTCAGACAGGGAGGCCACAGATACGCAGTATTTT CASSVSDREATDTQYF
- few TRBJ2-3 TRBV15 TGTGCCACCAGCAGGCTCCCGGGGGGCCGGGTTCCAATCGCAGATACGCAGTATTTT CATSRLPGGRVPIADTQYF
TRBD1 many TRBJ1-2 TRBV5-1 TGCGCCAGCAGCCTGCCTGGACAGGGGGCACCTCATGGCTACACCTTC CASSLPGQGAPHGYTF
- many TRBJ2-3 TRBV2 TGTGCCAGCAGTCGAGGGAATACGCAGTATTTT CASSRGNTQYF
TRBD1 few TRBJ2-5 TRBV27 TGTGCCAGCAGTCCTTACCCACAGGGGCAAGAGACCCAGTACTTC CASSPYPQGQETQYF
- - TRBJ1-6 TRBV5-6 TGTGCCAGCAGCTCTACGGGGCGCGATTCACCCCTCCACTTT CASSSTGRDSPLHF
- - TRBJ1-3 TRBV5-1 TGCGCCAGCAGCTTTTTAGACAGACCAAGCTCTGGAAACACCATATATTTT CASSFLDRPSSGNTIYF
- - TRBJ1-6 TRBV9 TGTGCCAGCAGCGTAATGGGACGGGATAATTCACCCCTCCACTTT CASSVMGRDNSPLHF
TRBD1 few TRBJ2-3 TRBV9 TGTGCCAGCAGCGTAGCTGCGACAGGGGCCAGCACAGATACGCAGTATTTT CASSVAATGASTDTQYF
- few TRBJ1-1 TRBV28 TGTGCCAGCAGTCTCTCCCCTGTCGGTGAAGCTTTCTTT CASSLSPVGEAFF
- medium-sized TRBJ1-1 TRBV19 TGTGCCAGTAGTATGCCCAGGAACACTGAAGCTTTCTTT CASSMPRNTEAFF
- - TRBJ1-3 TRBV5-1 TGCGCCAGCAGCCCAGACGGTCTCCCAGGAGGAAACACCATATATTTT CASSPDGLPGGNTIYF
- few TRBJ1-6 TRBV30 TGTGCCTGGAGTTACAGGGAGAATTCACCCCTCCACTTT CAWSYRENSPLHF
- few TRBJ2-1 TRBV2 TGTGCCAGCAGGGCGACCCATCTCCCCAATGAGCAGTTCTTC CASRATHLPNEQFF
- many TRBJ1-1 TRBV21-1 TGTGCCAGCAGCACCCGAGGGGCCACTGAAGCTTTCTTT CASSTRGATEAFF
- few TRBJ1-2 TRBV5-1 TGCGCCACCAACGGAGGGGAAGCTAACTATGGCTACACCTTC CATNGGEANYGYTF
- medium-sized TRBJ1-5 TRBV5-1 TGCGCCAGCAGCCCCGAGGGCAATCAGCCCCAGCATTTT CASSPEGNQPQHF
- - TRBJ2-3 TRBV6-1 TGTGCCAGCAATCGAGGGGCCAGCACAGATACGCAGTATTTT CASNRGASTDTQYF
TRBD1 many TRBJ2-5 TRBV11-3 TGTGCCAGCAGCTCCTGGGACAGGGAGGTGTCCCAAGAGACCCAGTACTTC CASSSWDREVSQETQYF
- many TRBJ1-4 TRBV28 TGTGCCAGCAGTCCCCCCGGCGGTTATAATGAAAAACTGTTTTTT CASSPPGGYNEKLFF
TRBD2 - TRBJ2-7 TRBV28 TGTGCCAGCAGTTTATGGGCCTCGGGGGAGGGCCGGTACGAGCAGTACTTC CASSLWASGEGRYEQYF
- few TRBJ2-7 TRBV5-1 TGCGCCAGCAGCTTGGAAGGGACGGTGGGCTACGAGCAGTACTTC CASSLEGTVGYEQYF
TRBD1 - TRBJ2-3 TRBV5-6 TGTGCCAGCAGCTTGGCGCTGGACAGGCTCACAGATACGCAGTATTTT CASSLALDRLTDTQYF
TRBD1 - TRBJ2-5 TRBV3-1 TGTGCCAGCAGCCACTGGGACAGGCAAGAGACCCAGTACTTC CASSHWDRQETQYF
- many TRBJ2-5 TRBV6-6 TGTGCCAGCACTAAGGTAGTCCAAGAGACCCAGTACTTC CASTKVVQETQYF
- many TRBJ2-1 TRBV20-1 TGCAGTGCTTCCCTCACCGTAGGCGGTGAGCAGTTCTTC CSASLTVGGEQFF
- - TRBJ1-1 TRBV6-1 TGTGCCAGCAGTGAAGTTCAGGTGGTAACTGAAGCTTTCTTT CASSEVQVVTEAFF
- many TRBJ2-6 TRBV12-3/TRBV12-4 TGTGCCAGCAGTTCCGTCCACGGTGGGGCCAACGTCCTGACTTTC CASSSVHGGANVLTF
- - TRBJ2-3 TRBV20-1 TGCAGTGCTGAGGGGGGGGGACTCGGAGATACGCAGTATTTT CSAEGGGLGDTQYF
- few TRBJ1-2 TRBV9 TGTGCCAGCAGCGTAGAGTTGTCGGGATCTTCTAACTATGGCTACACCTTC CASSVELSGSSNYGYTF
TRBD1 few TRBJ2-3 TRBV6-5 TGTGCCAGCAGTTTGGACAGGGCAGATACGCAGTATTTT CASSLDRADTQYF
TRBD1 few TRBJ1-6 TRBV28 TGTGCCAGCAGCCCTCCCGGGACAGGGTATTCACCCCTCCACTTT CASSPPGTGYSPLHF
TRBD1 - TRBJ1-5 TRBV20-1 TGCAGTGCTAGGACAGGGGGGGCGAGCAATCAGCCCCAGCATTTT CSARTGGASNQPQHF
- many TRBJ2-2 TRBV7-6 TGTGCCAGCAGCCCCCTCTATGAGAAGGCTTTGTTTTTT CASSPLYEKALFF
- - TRBJ2-1 TRBV20-1 TGCAGTGCTGAAGGGGGGTTCTACAATGAGCAGTTCTTC CSAEGGFYNEQFF
- - TRBJ1-1 TRBV12-3/TRBV12-4 TGTGCCAGCAGTTTAGGTGTAAACACTGCAGCTTTCTTT CASSLGVNTAAFF
- many TRBJ1-2 TRBV15 TGTGCCACCAGCCCCTCTTCGATGCATGGCTACACCTTC CATSPSSMHGYTF
TRBD2 few TRBJ2-1 TRBV2 TGTGCCAGCAGGTTTAGCGGGAGGGCCAATGAGCAGTTCTTC CASRFSGRANEQFF
- few TRBJ2-6 TRBV20-1 TGCAGTGCTAGACCAAGTTTGTCTGGGGCCAACGTCCTGACTTTC CSARPSLSGANVLTF
- many TRBJ1-3 TRBV7-2 TGTGCCAGCAGCTCGGTCCACACCATATATTTT CASSSVHTIYF
TRBD1 - TRBJ1-1 TRBV7-8 TGTGCCAGCAGGGGGACAGGCGATGAAGCTTACTTT CASRGTGDEAYF
- - TRBJ1-6 TRBV27 TGTGCCAGCAGTCGGGACCTACTGAGCTCCTATAATTCACCCCTCCACTTT CASSRDLLSSYNSPLHF
- many TRBJ1-2 TRBV7-9 TGTGCCAGCAGCTTAAGTCGTGGCCCGTATGGCTACACCTTC CASSLSRGPYGYTF
- - TRBJ2-4 TRBV6-1 TGTGCCAGCAGTGAAGGCTGGTTAGCCAAAAACATTCAGTACTTC CASSEGWLAKNIQYF
- - TRBJ2-5 TRBV5-4 TGTGCTCTAAAGGGGGTACAAGAGACCCAGTACTTC CALKGVQETQYF
- few TRBJ2-7 TRBV6-5 - CASSSSTSGRDEQYF
- - TRBJ1-5 TRBV2 TGTGCCAGCAGTGGTAGTAAGGCCCCACAGCCCCAGCATTTT CASSGSKAPQPQHF
- few TRBJ2-1 TRBV5-4 TGTGCCAGCAGCTTTTCCCTGACAGAATCCTACAATGAGCAGTTCTTC CASSFSLTESYNEQFF
TRBD2 few TRBJ2-5 TRBV11-3 TGTGCCAGCAGCTGGGGGACTAGCGGGGCAGAGACCCAGTACTTC CASSWGTSGAETQYF
TRBD1 few TRBJ2-7 TRBV5-6 TGTGCCAGCAGCTTGGCCGGGACAGGGGGCCTCTACGAGCAGTACTTC CASSLAGTGGLYEQYF